These 11 T cell receptor beta chains share one sample of origin, sequenced in a study of radiotherapy plus CTLA-4 blockade in lung cancer. Profiling relied on immunoSEQ multiplex PCR, and the TCRdb table lists in-frame clones only, not all of them. The data show tens of thousands of clones, around three quarters seen once. Sequencing was performed on peripheral blood, taken from a patient treated with radiotherapy plus ipilimumab. The receptors originated from a human donor with non-small cell lung cancer that progressed on radiotherapy plus ipilimumab.

This chain uses TRBV6-1 with TRBJ2-5; 8 bases map to TRBD2. The CDR3 is 13 amino acids. Germline CDR1 and CDR2: MNHNS and SASEGT. Trimming removed 6 bases from V and 3 bases from J; junction bases left unmatched: 3. Here the CDR3 DNA reads TGTGCCAGCAGGCTAGCGGGTGAAGAGACCCAGTACTTC. Its translation is CASRLAGEETQYF.

The chain carries TRBV2 and TRBJ1-2; D not resolved. Germline V gives CDR1 SNHLY, CDR2 FYNNEI. Trimming shortened V by 0 bases and J by 1 base, and 0 bases separated the two germline ends. The CDR3 is 12 amino acids. The CDR3 DNA follows: TGTGCCAGCAGTGAAGCTAACTATGGCTACACCTTC. Amino acids: CASSEANYGYTF.

The chain couples TRBV11-2 to TRBJ2-3; 7 positions match TRBD1. Trimming cost V 6 bases and J 6 bases; bases outside gene matches: 6. Per germline, CDR1 SGHAT and CDR2 FQNNGV. The CDR3 sequence is 13 residues long. The CDR3 DNA follows: TGTGCCAGCAGTCCAACAGGGGTGGATACGCAGTATTTT. Its translation is CASSPTGVDTQYF.

This rearrangement joins TRBV19 to TRBJ2-7; 15 nucleotides match TRBD2. V lost 8 bases to trimming and J lost 0 bases; unmatched junction nucleotides: 14. Germline CDR1 and CDR2: LNHDA and SQIVND (reference sequence). The CDR3 is made up of 19 amino acids. This CDR3 is CASFGGDRTSGRVSYEQYF. The CDR3 DNA reads TGTGCCAGTTTTGGGGGGGATAGGACTAGCGGGAGGGTCTCCTACGAGCAGTACTTC. Supplemented by reference TRBV19 and TRBJ2-7, the full variable domain reads DGGITQSPKYLFRKEGQNVTLSCEQNLNHDAMYWYRQDPGQGLRLIYYSQIVNDFQKGDIAEGYSVSREKKESFPLTVTSAQKNPTAFYLCASFGGDRTSGRVSYEQYFGPGTRLTVT.

The CDR3 protein is CASSSRTDSYEQYF. CDR3 sequence (DNA): TGCGCCAGCAGCTCGCGGACGGACTCCTACGAGCAGTACTTC. The chain links TRBV5-1 to TRBJ2-5; D unresolved. The end of the DNA is better explained by TRBJ2-7, so the J call may be wrong. CDR3 length: 14 amino acids. Germline V lookup: CDR1 SGHRS, CDR2 YFSETQ.

Regarding this clone: Germline is not matched at one junction end, which may reflect a read error. The chain joins TRBV10-2 to TRBJ2-3; TRBD2 might be the D (5 bases). This CDR3 is built from 16 residues. Germline-derived CDR1 and CDR2 are WSHSY and SAAADI. CDR3 DNA: TGCGACAGCAGTGAGTCTCTTGGCGGGTACAAAGATACGCAGTATTTT. Translation: CDSSESLGGYKDTQYF.

V usage is TRBV14 and J usage is TRBJ2-5, with D uncertain. In germline, CDR1 is SGHDN, CDR2 FVKESK. The CDR3 has 16 residues. Trimming left V 0 bases short and J 0 bases short, with 11 bases between. The CDR3 DNA sequence: TGTGCCAGCAGCCAAGATCTACAGCTGTACCAAGAGACCCAGTACTTC. Residues: CASSQDLQLYQETQYF.

This clone was picked up one time. This chain uses TRBV7-8 with TRBJ1-1, with TRBD1 matching over 7 bases. The V gene's germline CDR1 is SGHVS and CDR2 FQNEAQ. The junction had 4 bases not matched to a gene; V was cut back by 5 bases and J by 1 base. The CDR3 is 14 amino acids. The CDR3 nucleotides are TGTGCCAGCAGCGCGGGACAGCAGAACACTGAAGCTTTCTTT. Protein: CASSAGQQNTEAFF.

The gene calls are TRBV2 and TRBJ2-2; D is undetermined. CDR1 and CDR2 from the germline V gene are SNHLY and FYNNEI. The CDR3 sequence is 12 residues long. Trimming shortened V by 3 bases and J by 3 bases, and 2 bases separated the two germline ends. DNA of the CDR3: TGTGCCAGCAGTGAGGACACCGGGGAGCTGTTTTTT. Amino acid sequence: CASSEDTGELFF.

This chain's CDR3 is CASRSTGTGYTEAFF. DNA for the CDR3: TGTGCCAGCAGGTCCACCGGGACCGGTTATACTGAAGCTTTCTTT. V usage is TRBV2 and J usage is TRBJ1-1, with D maybe TRBD1 (5 bases). This CDR3 has 15 amino acids. Germline values: CDR1 SNHLY, CDR2 FYNNEI. Between the trimmed V and J ends, which lost 6 bases and 5 bases, there was a span of 19 bases.

A few counts support this clone. The chain joins TRBV7-2 to TRBJ1-1; no definite D call. From germline, CDR1 is SGHTA and CDR2 FQGNSA. V lost 1 base to trimming and J lost 1 base, with 7 bases between them. The CDR3 spans 14 residues. The CDR3 sequence: CASSLGRANTEAFF. In nucleotides, the CDR3 is TGTGCCAGCAGCTTAGGCAGAGCGAACACTGAAGCTTTCTTT.